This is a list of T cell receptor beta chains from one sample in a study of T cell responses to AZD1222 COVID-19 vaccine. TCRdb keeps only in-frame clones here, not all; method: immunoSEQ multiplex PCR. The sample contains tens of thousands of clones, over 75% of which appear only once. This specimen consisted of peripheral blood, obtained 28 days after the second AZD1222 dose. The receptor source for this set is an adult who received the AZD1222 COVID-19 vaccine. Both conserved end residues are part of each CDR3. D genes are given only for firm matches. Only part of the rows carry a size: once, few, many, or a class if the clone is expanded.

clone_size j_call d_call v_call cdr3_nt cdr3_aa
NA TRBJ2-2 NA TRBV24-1 TGTGCCACCAGTGCTCCGGAGGGGGGCCCGGGGGAGCTGTTTTTT CATSAPEGGPGELFF
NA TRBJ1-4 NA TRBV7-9 TGTGCCAGCAGCGCCGGGGTGTCTAATGAAAAACTGTTTTTT CASSAGVSNEKLFF
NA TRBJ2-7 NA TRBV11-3 TGTGCCAGCAGCCGTACCCCGGAGCAGTACTTC CASSRTPEQYF
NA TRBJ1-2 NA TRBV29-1 TGCAGCACCCCGGGGGGAGATTATGGCTACACCTTC CSTPGGDYGYTF
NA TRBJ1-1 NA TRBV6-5 TGTGCCAGCAGTTACGGGAGGGATCCCAACACTGAAGCTTTCTTT CASSYGRDPNTEAFF
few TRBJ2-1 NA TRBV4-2 TGTGCCAGCAGCCAAGGGGTAGGGGTAGCGGCGGGCTCCTACAATGAGCAGTTCTTC CASSQGVGVAAGSYNEQFF
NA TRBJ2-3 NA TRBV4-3 TGCGCCAGCAGCCAAGTGGGTTCACTTACGGATACGCAGTATTTT CASSQVGSLTDTQYF
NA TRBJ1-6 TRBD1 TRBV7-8 TGTGCCAGCAGCTTGGACAGGGTCAATTCACCCCTCCACTTT CASSLDRVNSPLHF
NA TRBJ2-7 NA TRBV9 TGTGCCAGCAGCGTAGCTGAAGGGTACGGTTACGAGCAGTACTTC CASSVAEGYGYEQYF
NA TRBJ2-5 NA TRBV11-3 TGTGCCAGCAGCTTAGGATCCCAGATCCAAGAGACCCAGTACTTC CASSLGSQIQETQYF
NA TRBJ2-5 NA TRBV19 TGTGCCAGCCAATTCGGGACACAGAACCAAGAGACCCAGTACTTC CASQFGTQNQETQYF
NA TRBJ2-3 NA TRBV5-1 TGCGCCAGCAGCAACCAAGATACGCAGTATTTT CASSNQDTQYF
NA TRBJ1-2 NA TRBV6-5 TGTGCCACTACAGGGCCAAACTATGGCTACACCTTC CATTGPNYGYTF
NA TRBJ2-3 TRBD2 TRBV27 TGTGCCAGCAGTCCCTCGGGACTAGCGGGAACAGATACGCAGTATTTT CASSPSGLAGTDTQYF
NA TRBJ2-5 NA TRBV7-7 TGTGCCAGCAGCCAGATCGGAGGGGCGGAGACCCAGTACTTC CASSQIGGAETQYF
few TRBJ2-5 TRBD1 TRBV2 TGTGCCAGCACCTGGGACAGTGCAGAGACCCAGTACTTC CASTWDSAETQYF
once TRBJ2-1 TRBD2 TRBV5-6 TGTGCCAGCAGCTTTGGTATAGCGGGGGGACGACGGACCTACAATGAGCAGTTCTTC CASSFGIAGGRRTYNEQFF
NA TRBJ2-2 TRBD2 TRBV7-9 TGTGCCAGCAGCTTAGCAGCGGGAGAAGGGCCCGGGGAGCTGTTTTTT CASSLAAGEGPGELFF
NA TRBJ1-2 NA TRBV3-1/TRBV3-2 TGTGCCAGCAGCCAAGATTTAGCCTCTTACGGCGGCTACACCTTC CASSQDLASYGGYTF
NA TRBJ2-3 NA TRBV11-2 TGTGCCAGCAGCCAGGGGGGAGCAGATACGCAGTATTTT CASSQGGADTQYF
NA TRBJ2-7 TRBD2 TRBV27 TGTGCCTCCTCACTCTTTACTAGCGGGAGTTACGAGCAGTACTTC CASSLFTSGSYEQYF
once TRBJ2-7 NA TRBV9 TGTGCCAGCAGCGGGGCAGGCCCCCACCACGAGCAGTACTTC CASSGAGPHHEQYF
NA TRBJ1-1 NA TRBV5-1 TGCGCCAGCAGCGTATCGGGACAGAACACTGAAGCTTTCTTT CASSVSGQNTEAFF
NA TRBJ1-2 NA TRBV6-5 TGTGCCAGCAGTAAATCGGGACAACCAAACTATGGCTACACCTTC CASSKSGQPNYGYTF
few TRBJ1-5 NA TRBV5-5 TGTGCCAGCAGGGGTGGGTTGACACAGAGCAATCAGCCCCAGCATTTT CASRGGLTQSNQPQHF
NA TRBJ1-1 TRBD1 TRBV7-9 TGTGCCAGCAGCCGAATAACAGGGGGCCGGGCTGAAGCTTTCTTT CASSRITGGRAEAFF
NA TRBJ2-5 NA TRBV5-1 TGCGCCAGCACCAAACAGGACCAAGAGACCCAGTACTTC CASTKQDQETQYF
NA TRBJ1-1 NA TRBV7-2 TGTGCCAGCAGCTTCCAGGGGAACACTGAAGCTTTCTTT CASSFQGNTEAFF